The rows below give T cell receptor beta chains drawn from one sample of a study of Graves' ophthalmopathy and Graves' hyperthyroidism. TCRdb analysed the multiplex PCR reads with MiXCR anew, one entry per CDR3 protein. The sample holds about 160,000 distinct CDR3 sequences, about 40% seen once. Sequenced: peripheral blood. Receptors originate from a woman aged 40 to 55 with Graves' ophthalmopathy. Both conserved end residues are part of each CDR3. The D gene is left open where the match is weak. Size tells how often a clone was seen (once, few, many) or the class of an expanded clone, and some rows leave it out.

CDR3aa: CSVAGTGVSVVTEAFF; CDR3nt: TGCAGCGTTGCCGGGACAGGGGTTAGCGTAGTCACTGAAGCTTTCTTT; j_gene: TRBJ1-1; v_gene: TRBV29-1; d_gene: TRBD1; abundance: many
CDR3aa: CASSPKPDYGYTF; CDR3nt: TGTGCCAGCAGTCCAAAACCCGACTATGGCTACACCTTC; j_gene: TRBJ1-2; v_gene: TRBV6-1; d_gene: .; abundance: few
CDR3aa: CASGLAWTGGHEQYF; CDR3nt: TGTGCTAGTGGTTTGGCATGGACAGGGGGCCACGAGCAGTACTTC; j_gene: TRBJ2-7; v_gene: TRBV12-5; d_gene: TRBD1; abundance: .
CDR3aa: CASSPLPGQFGTEAFF; CDR3nt: TGTGCCAGCAGCCCTCTTCCTGGACAGTTCGGCACTGAAGCTTTCTTT; j_gene: TRBJ1-1; v_gene: TRBV12-3/TRBV12-4; d_gene: .; abundance: .
CDR3aa: CASSYNTNHRASGNTIYF; CDR3nt: TGTGCCAGCAGTTACAACACCAACCACCGGGCCTCAGGAAACACCATATATTTT; j_gene: TRBJ1-3; v_gene: TRBV6-2/TRBV6-3; d_gene: .; abundance: many
CDR3aa: CASSKKGTQYF; CDR3nt: TGTGCCAGCAGTAAGAAGGGGACCCAGTACTTC; j_gene: TRBJ2-5; v_gene: TRBV12-3/TRBV12-4; d_gene: .; abundance: .
CDR3aa: CAISEQGLETQYF; CDR3nt: TGTGCCATCAGTGAACAGGGTCTGGAGACCCAGTACTTC; j_gene: TRBJ2-5; v_gene: TRBV10-3; d_gene: .; abundance: many
CDR3aa: CASSPPVAGSKNIQYF; CDR3nt: TGTGCCAGCTCACCACCGGTAGCGGGCAGCAAAAACATTCAGTACTTC; j_gene: TRBJ2-4; v_gene: TRBV18; d_gene: TRBD2; abundance: many
CDR3aa: CASSRGQGDLRETQYF; CDR3nt: TGTGCCAGTAGCCGCGGACAGGGGGACCTCCGAGAGACCCAGTACTTC; j_gene: TRBJ2-5; v_gene: TRBV19; d_gene: TRBD1; abundance: many
CDR3aa: CASSRGTLAEAFF; CDR3nt: TGTGCCAGCAGTCGAGGGACTTTGGCTGAAGCTTTCTTT; j_gene: TRBJ1-1; v_gene: TRBV6-2/TRBV6-3; d_gene: .; abundance: many
CDR3aa: CASSPRTYEQYF; CDR3nt: TGTGCCAGCAGCCCTCGGACTTACGAGCAGTACTTC; j_gene: TRBJ2-7; v_gene: TRBV12-3/TRBV12-4; d_gene: .; abundance: .
CDR3aa: CASSVDRANTGELFF; CDR3nt: TGCGCCAGCAGCGTGGACAGGGCGAACACCGGGGAGCTGTTTTTT; j_gene: TRBJ2-2; v_gene: TRBV5-1; d_gene: TRBD1; abundance: many
CDR3aa: CASSPDRRVSDTQYF; CDR3nt: TGTGCCAGCAGTCCCGACCGCCGAGTGTCAGATACGCAGTATTTT; j_gene: TRBJ2-3; v_gene: TRBV12-3/TRBV12-4; d_gene: .; abundance: many
CDR3aa: CATARGAGELFF; CDR3nt: TGTGCTACCGCCCGGGGAGCCGGGGAGCTGTTTTTT; j_gene: TRBJ2-2; v_gene: TRBV7-2; d_gene: .; abundance: many
CDR3aa: CAWEYGTPNSPLHF; CDR3nt: TGTGCCTGGGAGTACGGGACCCCGAATTCACCCCTCCACTTT; j_gene: TRBJ1-6; v_gene: TRBV30; d_gene: .; abundance: .
CDR3aa: CSTEWQETQYF; CDR3nt: TGCAGCACTGAGTGGCAAGAGACCCAGTACTTC; j_gene: TRBJ2-5; v_gene: TRBV29-1; d_gene: .; abundance: many
CDR3aa: CASSLRDRSYEQYF; CDR3nt: TGTGCCAGCAGCCTTCGGGACAGAAGCTACGAGCAGTACTTC; j_gene: TRBJ2-7; v_gene: TRBV6-5; d_gene: TRBD1; abundance: many
CDR3aa: CASSKTASYEQYF; CDR3nt: TGTGCCAGCAGCAAGACCGCTTCCTACGAGCAGTACTTC; j_gene: TRBJ2-7; v_gene: TRBV7-9; d_gene: .; abundance: .
CDR3aa: CASSLGGILSYEQYF; CDR3nt: TGTGCCAGCAGCTTAGGAGGGATTCTCTCCTACGAGCAGTACTTC; j_gene: TRBJ2-7; v_gene: TRBV7-2; d_gene: .; abundance: .
CDR3aa: CAWIKTTSGVETQYF; CDR3nt: TGTGCCTGGATTAAGACTACTAGCGGGGTAGAGACCCAGTACTTC; j_gene: TRBJ2-5; v_gene: TRBV30; d_gene: TRBD2; abundance: .
CDR3aa: CAIHGRQNTEAFF; CDR3nt: TGTGCCATCCACGGACGGCAGAACACTGAAGCTTTCTTT; j_gene: TRBJ1-1; v_gene: TRBV19; d_gene: .; abundance: many
CDR3aa: CASSLPDRGFSEQYF; CDR3nt: TGTGCCAGCAGTTTACCCGACAGGGGTTTTAGCGAGCAGTACTTC; j_gene: TRBJ2-7; v_gene: TRBV28; d_gene: TRBD1; abundance: many
CDR3aa: CASTRTGEEHGYTF; CDR3nt: TGTGCCAGCACCAGGACAGGGGAAGAACATGGCTACACCTTC; j_gene: TRBJ1-2; v_gene: TRBV6-5; d_gene: TRBD1; abundance: many
CDR3aa: CSAQPGGTAQYF; CDR3nt: TGCAGTGCCCAACCCGGGGGCACGGCGCAGTACTTC; j_gene: TRBJ2-7; v_gene: TRBV20-1; d_gene: .; abundance: .
CDR3aa: CASSRGGVNTEAFF; CDR3nt: TGTGCCAGCAGCCGAGGGGGGGTTAACACTGAAGCTTTCTTT; j_gene: TRBJ1-1; v_gene: TRBV7-2; d_gene: .; abundance: many
CDR3aa: CASSLDIQETQYF; CDR3nt: TGTGCCAGCAGCTTGGATATACAAGAGACCCAGTACTTC; j_gene: TRBJ2-5; v_gene: TRBV5-4; d_gene: .; abundance: many
CDR3aa: CASSYLAATKNIQYF; CDR3nt: TGTGCCAGCAGTTACCTAGCCGCGACCAAAAACATTCAGTACTTC; j_gene: TRBJ2-4; v_gene: TRBV6-2/TRBV6-3; d_gene: .; abundance: .
CDR3aa: CASSEQGRESGAYF; CDR3nt: TGTGCCAGCAGTGAACAGGGGCGGGAGTCAGGTGCGTACTTC; j_gene: TRBJ2-7; v_gene: TRBV6-1; d_gene: .; abundance: .
CDR3aa: CASSTYQGFDSYEQYF; CDR3nt: TGTGCCAGCAGTACTTATCAGGGGTTCGACTCCTACGAGCAGTACTTC; j_gene: TRBJ2-7; v_gene: TRBV12-3/TRBV12-4; d_gene: .; abundance: many
CDR3aa: CASSESGSAQPQHF; CDR3nt: TGCGCCAGCAGTGAATCGGGTAGCGCTCAGCCCCAGCATTTT; j_gene: TRBJ1-5; v_gene: TRBV10-1; d_gene: .; abundance: .
CDR3aa: CASSLRLASQETQYF; CDR3nt: TGTGCCAGCAGTTTAAGATTAGCGTCCCAAGAGACCCAGTACTTC; j_gene: TRBJ2-5; v_gene: TRBV28; d_gene: .; abundance: .
CDR3aa: CASRAGQGVNQPQHF; CDR3nt: TGTGCCAGCAGGGCGGGACAGGGGGTCAATCAGCCCCAGCATTTT; j_gene: TRBJ1-5; v_gene: TRBV2; d_gene: TRBD1; abundance: .
CDR3aa: CASSYSRKAGELFF; CDR3nt: TGTGCCAGCAGTTACTCCCGGAAAGCCGGGGAGCTGTTTTTT; j_gene: TRBJ2-2; v_gene: TRBV6-5; d_gene: .; abundance: .
CDR3aa: CASSLVGLSTEAFF; CDR3nt: TGTGCCAGCAGCTTGGTAGGGTTGAGCACTGAAGCTTTCTTT; j_gene: TRBJ1-1; v_gene: TRBV5-6; d_gene: .; abundance: many
CDR3aa: CASSSRGVTEAFF; CDR3nt: TGTGCCAGCAGCTCGCGTGGGGTGACTGAAGCTTTCTTT; j_gene: TRBJ1-1; v_gene: TRBV11-2; d_gene: .; abundance: many
CDR3aa: CASSLVPHTGPGANVLTF; CDR3nt: TGTGCCAGCAGTTTAGTACCCCACACAGGGCCTGGGGCCAACGTCCTGACTTTC; j_gene: TRBJ2-6; v_gene: TRBV27; d_gene: .; abundance: .
CDR3aa: CASSLGQGYQETQYF; CDR3nt: TGTGCCAGCAGCTTAGGGCAGGGGTACCAAGAGACCCAGTACTTC; j_gene: TRBJ2-5; v_gene: TRBV7-8; d_gene: .; abundance: .
CDR3aa: CASSLLGRTEAFF; CDR3nt: TGTGCCAGCAGCCTATTAGGCCGAACTGAAGCTTTCTTT; j_gene: TRBJ1-1; v_gene: TRBV28; d_gene: .; abundance: .
CDR3aa: CASSLYLDLNTEAFF; CDR3nt: TGTGCCAGCAGTTTATATCTAGACCTAAACACTGAAGCTTTCTTT; j_gene: TRBJ1-1; v_gene: TRBV27; d_gene: .; abundance: many
CDR3aa: CASSEQALGSRAFF; CDR3nt: TGTGCCAGCAGTGAGCAGGCTTTAGGCTCTAGGGCTTTCTTT; j_gene: TRBJ1-1; v_gene: TRBV6-1; d_gene: .; abundance: .